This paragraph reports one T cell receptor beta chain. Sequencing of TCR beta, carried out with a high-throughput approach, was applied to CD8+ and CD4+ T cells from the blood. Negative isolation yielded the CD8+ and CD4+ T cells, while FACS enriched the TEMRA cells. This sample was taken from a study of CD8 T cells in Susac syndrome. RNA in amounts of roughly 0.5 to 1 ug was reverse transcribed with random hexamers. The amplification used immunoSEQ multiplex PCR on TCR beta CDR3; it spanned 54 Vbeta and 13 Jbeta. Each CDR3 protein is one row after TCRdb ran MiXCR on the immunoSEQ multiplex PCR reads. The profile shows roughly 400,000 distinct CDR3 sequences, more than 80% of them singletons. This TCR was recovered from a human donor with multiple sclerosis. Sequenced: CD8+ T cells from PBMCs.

The CDR3, as DNA: TGTGCCAGCAGCCAAGGGATAGGGGGCCCAGATACGCAGTATTTT. It codes for CASSQGIGGPDTQYF. This rearrangement joins TRBV3-1 to TRBJ2-3; TRBD1 matches at 7 bases. V was clipped by 1 base and J by 4 bases; unmatched bases: 5. The CDR3 is 15 amino acids. Germline CDR1 reads LGHDT; CDR2 reads YNNKEL (reference sequence).